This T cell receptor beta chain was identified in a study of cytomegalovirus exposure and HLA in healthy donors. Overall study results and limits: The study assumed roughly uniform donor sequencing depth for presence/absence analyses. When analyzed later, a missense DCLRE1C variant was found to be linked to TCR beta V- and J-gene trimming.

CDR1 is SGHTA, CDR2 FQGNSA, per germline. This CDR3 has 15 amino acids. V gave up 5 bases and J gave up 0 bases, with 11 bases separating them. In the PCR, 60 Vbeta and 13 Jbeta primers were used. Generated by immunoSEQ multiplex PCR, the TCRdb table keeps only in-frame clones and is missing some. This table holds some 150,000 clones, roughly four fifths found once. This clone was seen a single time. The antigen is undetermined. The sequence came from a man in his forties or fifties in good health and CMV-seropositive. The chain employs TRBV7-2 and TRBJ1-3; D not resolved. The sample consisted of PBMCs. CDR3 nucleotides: TGTGCCAGCAGCCCCGGACTCACCTCTGGAAACACCATATATTTT. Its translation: CASSPGLTSGNTIYF.